The TCR beta chain under discussion was sequenced for a study of T-cell reconstitution after alpha-beta-depleted transplantation in children. General study results and limits: At day 60, the high TCRbeta diversity found in some patients originated from recipient T cells and thymic progenitors that had survived. A year post-transplant, T-cell counts and diversity derived mostly from newly produced T cells. Several hundred expanded graft clones reportedly were the source of alpha-beta T cells about two months after transplant.

Unique molecular identifiers were used to barcode this TCRbeta library. A single record per CDR3 protein comes from TCRdb applying MiXCR to the PCR reads. The table has around 190,000 distinct CDR3 sequences, roughly 7% seen once. Between the trimmed V and J ends, which lost 0 bases and 4 bases, there was a span of 13 bases. The CDR3 is made up of 17 amino acids. CDR1 and CDR2 (germline): PRHDT, FYEKMQ (reference sequence). This clonotype has at least ten counts. Its specificity is unknown. The sequence derives from a boy aged 2-9 years with acute lymphoblastic leukemia, due to receive a stem cell transplant. The J gene is TRBJ2-6, the V gene TRBV13; D call uncertain. Sequencing used PBMCs, obtained before TCRalphabeta/CD19-depleted stem cell transplant. The chain's CDR3 is CASSLGQGLMGANVLTF. CDR3 sequence (DNA): TGTGCCAGCAGCTTAGGACAAGGGCTGATGGGGGCCAACGTCCTGACTTTC.